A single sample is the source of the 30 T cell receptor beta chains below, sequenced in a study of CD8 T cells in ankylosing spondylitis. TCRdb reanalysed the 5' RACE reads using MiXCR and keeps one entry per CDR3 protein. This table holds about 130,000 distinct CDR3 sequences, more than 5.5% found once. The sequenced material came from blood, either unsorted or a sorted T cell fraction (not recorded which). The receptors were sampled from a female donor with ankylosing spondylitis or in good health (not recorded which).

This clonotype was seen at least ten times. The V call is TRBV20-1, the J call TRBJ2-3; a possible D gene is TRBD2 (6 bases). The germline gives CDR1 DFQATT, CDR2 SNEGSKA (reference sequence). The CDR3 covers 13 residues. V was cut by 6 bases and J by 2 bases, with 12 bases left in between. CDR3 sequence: CSARERPTDTQYF. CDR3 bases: TGCAGTGCCCGGGAGCGGCCCACAGATACGCAGTATTTT.

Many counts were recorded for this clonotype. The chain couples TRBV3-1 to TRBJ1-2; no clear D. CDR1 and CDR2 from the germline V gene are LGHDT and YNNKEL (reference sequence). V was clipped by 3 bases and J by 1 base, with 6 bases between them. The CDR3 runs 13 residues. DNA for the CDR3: TGTGCCAGCAGCCAGGTGTTTAACTATGGCTACACCTTC. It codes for CASSQVFNYGYTF.

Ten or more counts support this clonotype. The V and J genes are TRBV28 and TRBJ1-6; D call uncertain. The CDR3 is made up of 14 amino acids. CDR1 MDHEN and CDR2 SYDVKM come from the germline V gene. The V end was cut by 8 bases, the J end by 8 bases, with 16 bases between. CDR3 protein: CASFSLPADSPLHF. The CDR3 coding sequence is TGTGCCAGCTTCTCCCTTCCCGCAGATTCACCCCTCCACTTT.

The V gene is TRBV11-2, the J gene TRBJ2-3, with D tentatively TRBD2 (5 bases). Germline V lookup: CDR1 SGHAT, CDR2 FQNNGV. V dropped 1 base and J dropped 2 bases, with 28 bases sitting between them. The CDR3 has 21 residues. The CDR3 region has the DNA TGTGCCAGCAGCTTAGTCCCCCCCCCGACTCTCCTACCGGGGTACACAGATACGCAGTATTTT. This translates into CASSLVPPPTLLPGYTDTQYF.

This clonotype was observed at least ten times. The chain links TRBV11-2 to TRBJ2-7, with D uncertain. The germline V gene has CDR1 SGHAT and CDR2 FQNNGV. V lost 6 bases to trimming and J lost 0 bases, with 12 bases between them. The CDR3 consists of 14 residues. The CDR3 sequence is CASSYSGFSYEQYF. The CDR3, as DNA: TGTGCCAGCAGTTATTCAGGATTCTCCTACGAGCAGTACTTC.

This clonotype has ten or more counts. The CDR3 sequence: CASSSRSLAVASNGELFF. In DNA, the CDR3 is TGCGCCAGCAGCTCACGAAGTCTAGCGGTCGCCTCCAACGGGGAGCTGTTTTTT. This sequence joins TRBV5-1 and TRBJ2-2, with TRBD2 identical over 7 bases. J lost 7 bases, V lost 3 bases, and 18 bases had no gene match. CDR1 is SGHRS, CDR2 YFSETQ, per germline. The CDR3 is made up of 18 amino acids. The full variable domain, rest sourced from reference TRBV5-1 and TRBJ2-2, is KAGVTQTPRYLIKTRGQQVTLSCSPISGHRSVSWYQQTPGQGLQFLFEYFSETQRNKGNFPGRFSGRQFSNSRSEMNVSTLELGDSALYLCASSSRSLAVASNGELFFGEGSRLTVL.

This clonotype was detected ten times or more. The CDR3 reads CASSQTPASQPQHF. For the CDR3, the DNA is TGCGCCAGCAGCCAAACTCCCGCTAGTCAGCCCCAGCATTTT. J is TRBJ1-5 and V is TRBV4-1; D unclear. This CDR3 comprises 14 residues. V dropped 2 bases and J dropped 6 bases, with 11 bases sitting between them. From germline, CDR1 is MGHRA and CDR2 YSYEKL.

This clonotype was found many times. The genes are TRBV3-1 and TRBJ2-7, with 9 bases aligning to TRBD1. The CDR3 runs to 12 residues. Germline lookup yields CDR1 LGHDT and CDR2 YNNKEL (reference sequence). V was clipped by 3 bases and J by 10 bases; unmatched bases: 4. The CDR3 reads CASSHGDRDQYF. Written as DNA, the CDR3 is TGTGCCAGCAGCCATGGGGACAGGGATCAGTACTTC.

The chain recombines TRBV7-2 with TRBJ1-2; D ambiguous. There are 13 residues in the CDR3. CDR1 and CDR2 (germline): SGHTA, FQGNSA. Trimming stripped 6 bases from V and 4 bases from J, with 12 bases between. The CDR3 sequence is CASSSRPGYGYTF. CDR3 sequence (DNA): TGTGCCAGCAGTTCGAGACCAGGCTATGGCTACACCTTC.

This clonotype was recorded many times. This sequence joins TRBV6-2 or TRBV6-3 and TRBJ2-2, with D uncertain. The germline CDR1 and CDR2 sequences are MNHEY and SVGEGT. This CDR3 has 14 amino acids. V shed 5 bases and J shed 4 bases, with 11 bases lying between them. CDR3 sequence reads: CASSTYIGTGELFF. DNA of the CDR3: TGTGCCAGCAGTACCTACATAGGCACCGGGGAGCTGTTTTTT.

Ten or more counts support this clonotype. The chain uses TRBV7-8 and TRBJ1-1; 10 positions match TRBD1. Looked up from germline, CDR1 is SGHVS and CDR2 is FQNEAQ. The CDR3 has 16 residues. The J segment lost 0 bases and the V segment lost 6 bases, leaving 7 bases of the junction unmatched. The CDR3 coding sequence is TGTGCCAGCAGGCAACCGGGACAGGGGATGAACACTGAAGCTTTCTTT. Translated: CASRQPGQGMNTEAFF.

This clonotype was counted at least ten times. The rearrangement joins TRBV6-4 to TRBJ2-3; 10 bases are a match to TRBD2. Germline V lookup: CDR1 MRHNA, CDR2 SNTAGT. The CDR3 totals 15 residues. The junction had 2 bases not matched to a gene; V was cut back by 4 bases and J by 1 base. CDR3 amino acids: CASSVTSGGTDTQYF. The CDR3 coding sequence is TGTGCCAGCAGTGTAACTAGCGGGGGCACAGATACGCAGTATTTT.

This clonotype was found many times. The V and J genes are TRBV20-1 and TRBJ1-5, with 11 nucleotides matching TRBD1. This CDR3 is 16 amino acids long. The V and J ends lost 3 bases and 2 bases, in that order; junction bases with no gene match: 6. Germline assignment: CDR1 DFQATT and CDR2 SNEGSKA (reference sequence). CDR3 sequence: CSASGQGARGNQPQHF. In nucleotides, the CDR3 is TGCAGTGCTAGTGGACAGGGGGCGCGGGGCAATCAGCCCCAGCATTTT.

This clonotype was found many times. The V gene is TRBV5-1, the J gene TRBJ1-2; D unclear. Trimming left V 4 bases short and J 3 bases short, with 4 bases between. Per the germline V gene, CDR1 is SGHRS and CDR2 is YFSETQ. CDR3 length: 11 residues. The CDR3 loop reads CASSGDYGYTF. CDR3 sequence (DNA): TGCGCCAGCAGCGGGGACTATGGCTACACCTTC.

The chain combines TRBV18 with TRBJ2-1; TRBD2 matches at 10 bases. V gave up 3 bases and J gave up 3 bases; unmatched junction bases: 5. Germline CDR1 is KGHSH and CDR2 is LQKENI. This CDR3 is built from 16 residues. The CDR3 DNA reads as TGTGCCAGCTCACCGCCCATAGCGGGGGGCTACAATGAGCAGTTCTTC. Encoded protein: CASSPPIAGGYNEQFF.

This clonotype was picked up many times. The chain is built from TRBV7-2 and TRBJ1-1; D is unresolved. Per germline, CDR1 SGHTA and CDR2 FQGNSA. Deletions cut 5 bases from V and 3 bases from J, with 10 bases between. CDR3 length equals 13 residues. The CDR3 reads CASSQQRDTEAFF. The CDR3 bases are TGTGCCAGCAGCCAGCAGAGAGACACTGAAGCTTTCTTT.

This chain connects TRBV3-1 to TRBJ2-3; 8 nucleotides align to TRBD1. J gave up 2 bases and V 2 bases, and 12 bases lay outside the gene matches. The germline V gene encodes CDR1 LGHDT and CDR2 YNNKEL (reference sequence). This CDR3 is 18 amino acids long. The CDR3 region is CASSQFSQGAILTDTQYF. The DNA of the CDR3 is TGTGCCAGCAGCCAATTTTCTCAGGGGGCTATTCTCACAGATACGCAGTATTTT.

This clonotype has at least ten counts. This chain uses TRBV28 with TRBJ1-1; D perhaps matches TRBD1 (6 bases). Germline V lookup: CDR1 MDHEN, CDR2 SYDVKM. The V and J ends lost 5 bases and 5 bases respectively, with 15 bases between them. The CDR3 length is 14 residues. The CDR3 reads CASSPQGGGTEAFF. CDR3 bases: TGTGCCAGCAGTCCACAGGGCGGGGGGACTGAAGCTTTCTTT.

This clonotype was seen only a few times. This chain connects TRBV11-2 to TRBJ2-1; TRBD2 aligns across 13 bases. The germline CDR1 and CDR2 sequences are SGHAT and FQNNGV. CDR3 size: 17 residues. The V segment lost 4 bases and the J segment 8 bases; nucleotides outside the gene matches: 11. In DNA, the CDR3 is TGTGCCAGCAGCTCTAGGCTGGGACTAGCGGGGCCGGATGAGCAGTTCTTC. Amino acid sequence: CASSSRLGLAGPDEQFF.

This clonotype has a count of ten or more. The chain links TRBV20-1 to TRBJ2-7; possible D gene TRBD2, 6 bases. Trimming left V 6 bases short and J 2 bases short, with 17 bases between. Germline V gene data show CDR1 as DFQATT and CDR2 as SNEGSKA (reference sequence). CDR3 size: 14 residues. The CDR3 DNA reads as TGCAGTGCCGAGGCGGGAACCCTGGCCTACGAGCAGTACTTC. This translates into CSAEAGTLAYEQYF.

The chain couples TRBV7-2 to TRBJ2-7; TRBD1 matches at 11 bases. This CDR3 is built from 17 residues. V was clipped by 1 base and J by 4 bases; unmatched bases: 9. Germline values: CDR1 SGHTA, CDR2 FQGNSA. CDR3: CASSLVGGTGGSYEQYF. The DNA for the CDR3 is TGTGCCAGCAGCTTAGTAGGAGGGACAGGGGGAAGTTACGAGCAGTACTTC.

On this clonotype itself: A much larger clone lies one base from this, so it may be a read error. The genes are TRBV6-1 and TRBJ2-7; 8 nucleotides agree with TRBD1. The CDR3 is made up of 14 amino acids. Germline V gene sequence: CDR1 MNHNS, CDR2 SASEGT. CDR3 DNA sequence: TGTGCCAGCAGTGAAGGGACAGGGCCCTACAAGCAGTACTTC. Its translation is CASSEGTGPYKQYF.

The CDR3: CASSRHRDEQFF. In nucleotides, the CDR3 is TGTGCCAGCAGCCGCCACAGGGATGAGCAGTTCTTC. The chain has TRBV4-2 and TRBJ2-1; perhaps TRBD1 as D (6 bases). Germline V gene sequence: CDR1 LGHNA, CDR2 YNFKEQ. Between the trimmed V and J ends, which lost 4 bases and 8 bases, there was a span of 9 bases. The CDR3 loop spans 12 amino acids.

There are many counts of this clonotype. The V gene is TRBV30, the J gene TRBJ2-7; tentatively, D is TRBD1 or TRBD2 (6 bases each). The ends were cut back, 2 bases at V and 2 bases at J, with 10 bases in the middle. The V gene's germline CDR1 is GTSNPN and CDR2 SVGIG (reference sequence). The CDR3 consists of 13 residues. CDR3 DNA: TGTGCCTGGAGTAAGGGGGGTGCCTACGAGCAGTACTTC. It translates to CAWSKGGAYEQYF.

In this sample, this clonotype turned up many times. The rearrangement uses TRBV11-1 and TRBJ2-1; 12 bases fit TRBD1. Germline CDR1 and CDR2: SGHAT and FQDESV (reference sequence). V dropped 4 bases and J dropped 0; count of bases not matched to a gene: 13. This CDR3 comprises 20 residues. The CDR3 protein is CASSSRGPGTGGRSYNEQFF. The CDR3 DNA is TGTGCCAGCAGCTCCAGAGGTCCCGGGACAGGGGGCCGCTCCTACAATGAGCAGTTCTTC. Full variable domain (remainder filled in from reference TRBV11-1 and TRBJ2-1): EAEVAQSPRYKITEKSQAVAFWCDPISGHATLYWYRQILGQGPELLVQFQDESVVDDSQLPKDRFSAERLKGVDSTLKIQPAELGDSAMYLCASSSRGPGTGGRSYNEQFFGPGTRLTVL.

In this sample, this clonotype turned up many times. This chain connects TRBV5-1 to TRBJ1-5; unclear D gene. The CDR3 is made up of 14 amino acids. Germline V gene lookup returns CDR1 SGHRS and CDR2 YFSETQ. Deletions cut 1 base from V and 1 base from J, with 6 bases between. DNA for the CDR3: TGCGCCAGCAGCTTGTCCGGGAGCAATCAGCCCCAGCATTTT. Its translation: CASSLSGSNQPQHF.

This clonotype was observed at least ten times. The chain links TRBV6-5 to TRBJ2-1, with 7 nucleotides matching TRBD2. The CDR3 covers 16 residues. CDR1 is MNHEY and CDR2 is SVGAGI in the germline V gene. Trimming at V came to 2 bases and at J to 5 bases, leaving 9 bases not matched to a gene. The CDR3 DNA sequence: TGTGCCAGCAGTTACGCCGGGCAGCGGGGCCACAATGAGCAGTTCTTC. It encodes CASSYAGQRGHNEQFF.

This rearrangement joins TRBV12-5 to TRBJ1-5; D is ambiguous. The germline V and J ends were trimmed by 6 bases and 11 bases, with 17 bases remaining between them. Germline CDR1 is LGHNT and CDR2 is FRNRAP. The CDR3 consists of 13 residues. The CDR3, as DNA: TGTGCTAGTGGCCTGGACCTGGCGAGGTCCCAGCATTTT. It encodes CASGLDLARSQHF.

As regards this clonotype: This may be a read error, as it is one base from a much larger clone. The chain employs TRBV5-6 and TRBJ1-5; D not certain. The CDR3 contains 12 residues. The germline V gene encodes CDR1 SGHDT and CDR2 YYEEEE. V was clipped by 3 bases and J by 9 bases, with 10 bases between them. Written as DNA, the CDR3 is TGTGCCAGCAGCTCGCTGGGCCGGCCCCAGCATTTT. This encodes CASSSLGRPQHF. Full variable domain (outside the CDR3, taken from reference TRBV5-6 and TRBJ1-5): DAGVTQSPTHLIKTRGQQVTLRCSPKSGHDTVSWYQQALGQGPQFIFQYYEEEERQRGNFPDRFSGHQFPNYSSELNVNALLLGDSALYLCASSSLGRPQHFGDGTRLSIL.

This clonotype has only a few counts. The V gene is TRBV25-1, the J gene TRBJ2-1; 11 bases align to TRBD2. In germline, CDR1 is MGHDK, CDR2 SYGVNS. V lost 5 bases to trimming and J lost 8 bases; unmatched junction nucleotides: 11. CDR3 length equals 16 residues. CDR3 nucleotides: TGTGCCAGCAGTAATGGACTAGCGGGTAGAGGGCATGAGCAGTTCTTC. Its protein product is CASSNGLAGRGHEQFF. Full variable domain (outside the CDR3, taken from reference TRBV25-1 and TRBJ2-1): EADIYQTPRYLVIGTGKKITLECSQTMGHDKMYWYQQDPGMELHLIHYSYGVNSTEKGDLSSESTVSRIRTEHFPLTLESARPSHTSQYLCASSNGLAGRGHEQFFGPGTRLTVL.